These 9 T cell receptor beta chains share one sample of origin, sequenced in a study of CD8+CD57+ T cells in acquired aplastic anemia. Genomic DNA, serving as template, underwent TCR beta VDJ and CDR3 profiling. In TCRdb, the reads were re-called with MiXCR into one record per CDR3 protein. The sample records roughly 180,000 distinct CDR3 sequences, 64% being singletons. The sample consisted of sorted CD4+, CD8+, or CD8+CD57+ T cells (not recorded which) from PBMCs. The receptors shown here come from a human donor with severe aplastic anemia or a healthy control (not recorded which).

Worth noting for this clonotype: A junction end diverges from the germline sequence, so it may reflect a read error. The chain has TRBV7-9 and TRBJ2-2; TRBD2 matches at 8 bases. The CDR3 covers 16 residues. The germline V gene has CDR1 SEHNR and CDR2 FQNEAQ (reference sequence). The CDR3 here is CASSFGLAPNTGELFF. The CDR3 coding sequence is TGCGCCAGCAGCTTCGGACTAGCACCGAACACCGGGGAGCTGTTTTTT.

This clonotype showed up just a few times. V gene TRBV7-7 combines with J gene TRBJ2-2; D ambiguous. V was trimmed by 4 bases and J by 7 bases, leaving 7 bases between them. The CDR3 extends over 12 amino acids. Germline-derived CDR1 and CDR2 are SSHAT and FNYEAQ (reference sequence). The CDR3 is CASSSSIGELFF. The CDR3 DNA sequence: TGTGCCAGCAGCTCCTCAATCGGGGAGCTGTTTTTT.

The sample holds a few counts of this clonotype. The chain has TRBV13 and TRBJ1-2, with 11 bases identical to TRBD1. CDR3 length: 14 residues. Unmatched junction bases numbered 2, after V lost 4 bases and J lost 4 bases. Germline V gene sequence: CDR1 PRHDT, CDR2 FYEKMQ (reference sequence). The CDR3 is CASSYGTGGYGYTF. The CDR3 DNA reads as TGTGCCAGCAGCTACGGGACAGGGGGCTATGGCTACACCTTC.

The gene calls are TRBV9 and TRBJ1-3, with no clear D. The CDR3 is made up of 15 amino acids. V was pared by 4 bases and J by 0 bases, with 11 bases between. Germline-derived CDR1 and CDR2 are SGDLS and YYNGEE. CDR3 protein: CASSPTASSGNTIYF. CDR3 nucleotides: TGTGCCAGCAGCCCGACGGCCAGCTCTGGAAACACCATATATTTT.

This chain uses TRBV6-2 or TRBV6-3 with TRBJ2-7; 7 nucleotides align to TRBD2. Per the germline V gene, CDR1 is MNHEY and CDR2 is SVGEGT. With 11 bases clipped from V and 2 bases from J, the junction kept 9 bases outside the gene matches. The CDR3 consists of 13 residues. CDR3 loop: CAVGASGTYEQYF. CDR3 DNA: TGTGCCGTCGGGGCTAGCGGTACCTACGAGCAGTACTTC.

About this clonotype: Likely a read error: the CDR3 ends without its conserved phenylalanine or tryptophan. The chain employs TRBV2 and TRBJ2-7; D not certain. Germline values: CDR1 SNHLY, CDR2 FYNNEI. Trimming removed 7 bases from V and 5 bases from J, with 12 bases in between. The CDR3 length is 12 residues. CDR3 DNA: TGTGCCAGCAAGCAACAATTCGACGAGCAGTACCTC. Its translation: CASKQQFDEQYL.

J is TRBJ2-1 and V is TRBV7-8; a weak D match, TRBD1 (5 bases). The CDR3 consists of 16 residues. V lost 1 base and J 5 bases, leaving 15 bases between the germline ends. CDR1 is SGHVS and CDR2 is FQNEAQ in the germline V gene. CDR3 loop: CASSLVTGIRDNEQFF. CDR3 sequence (DNA): TGTGCCAGCAGCTTAGTCACAGGTATTAGGGACAATGAGCAGTTCTTC.

This chain connects TRBV10-3 to TRBJ1-3; D is unresolved. Trimming removed 10 bases at V and 2 bases at J, with 6 bases between. CDR3 length: 11 residues. CDR1 and CDR2 from the germline V gene are ENHRY and SYGVKD. The CDR3 nucleotides are TGTGCCAACTCTCCTGGAAACACCATATATTTT. Translating gives CANSPGNTIYF.

The V call is TRBV5-1, the J call TRBJ1-5; tentative D call: TRBD1 (5 bases). CDR1 is SGHRS, CDR2 YFSETQ, per germline. This CDR3 has 15 residues. The V end was cut by 4 bases, the J end by 0 bases, with 11 bases between. CDR3 coding DNA: TGCGCCAGCAGCACGGGGCTGGATAGCAATCAGCCCCAGCATTTT. It specifies CASSTGLDSNQPQHF.